Listed here is a single TCR beta chain. Its antigen is unknown. The sample originates from a study of cytomegalovirus exposure and HLA in healthy donors. General study findings and limits: Researchers reported in a later analysis that a missense DCLRE1C variant was tied to TCR beta V- and J-gene trimming. Exclusion as indistinguishable affected some V segments, including TRBV6-2 and TRBV6-3.

The CDR3 covers 14 residues. The ends lost 10 bases at V and 7 bases at J; junction bases unmatched: 10. Per the germline V gene, CDR1 is ENHRY and CDR2 is SYGVKD. The PCR employed 60 Vbeta primers together with 13 Jbeta primers. Per the study methods: An analysis performed later counted roughly 80 million unique TCR beta chains (roughly 11 million of them shared). Sequencing was performed with immunoSEQ multiplex PCR; in TCRdb, only in-frame clones are kept and a portion is missing. V and J calls and clone size come straight from that table; D and trimming were deduced from the DNA. The sample lists some 99,000 clones; around 77% were seen once. Participants comprised healthy donors of bone marrow.

The genes are TRBV10-3 and TRBJ2-1, with 10 bases that match TRBD2. The TCR sequence derives from a female donor in good health and CMV-seronegative. Material for sequencing was PBMCs. The CDR3 loop is CASNRLAGGNEQFF. As DNA, the CDR3 is TGTGCCAGCAATCGGTTAGCGGGAGGAAATGAGCAGTTCTTC.